This T cell receptor beta chain was sequenced for a study of neurological immune-mediated disorders. By proportion, this clonotype is medium-sized. TCRdb ran MiXCR on the 5' RACE reads and lists one entry per CDR3 protein. Of under 20,000 distinct CDR3 sequences in the sample, roughly 2.7% are singletons; the top ten hold 4.5% to 5.5%. This CDR3 region has 14 residues. CDR1 and CDR2 from the germline V gene are DFQATT and SNEGSKA (reference sequence). The J segment lost 3 bases and the V segment lost 3 bases, leaving 3 bases of the junction unmatched. Sequenced: PBMCs. The chain links TRBV20-1 to TRBJ2-1; 9 nucleotides agree with TRBD2. This receptor was identified in a woman aged 18-35 years with multiple sclerosis. The CDR3: CSASGGRDYNEQFF. The CDR3 region has the DNA TGCAGTGCTAGCGGCGGGAGGGACTACAATGAGCAGTTCTTC.